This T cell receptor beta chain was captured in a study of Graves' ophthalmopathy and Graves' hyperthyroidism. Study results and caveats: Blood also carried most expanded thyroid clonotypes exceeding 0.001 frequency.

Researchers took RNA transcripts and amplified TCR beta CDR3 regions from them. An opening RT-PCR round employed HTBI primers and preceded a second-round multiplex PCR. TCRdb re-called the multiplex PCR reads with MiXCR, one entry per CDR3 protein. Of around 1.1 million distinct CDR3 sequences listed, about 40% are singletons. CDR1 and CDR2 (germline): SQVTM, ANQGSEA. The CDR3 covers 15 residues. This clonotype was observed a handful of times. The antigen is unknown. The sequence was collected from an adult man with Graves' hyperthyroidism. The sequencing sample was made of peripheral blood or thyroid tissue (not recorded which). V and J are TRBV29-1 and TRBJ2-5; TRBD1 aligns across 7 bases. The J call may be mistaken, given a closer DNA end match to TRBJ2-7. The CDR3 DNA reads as TGCAGCGTTTCTTTGGGTCCCAGGGGGACCTACGAGCAGTACTTC. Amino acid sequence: CSVSLGPRGTYEQYF.